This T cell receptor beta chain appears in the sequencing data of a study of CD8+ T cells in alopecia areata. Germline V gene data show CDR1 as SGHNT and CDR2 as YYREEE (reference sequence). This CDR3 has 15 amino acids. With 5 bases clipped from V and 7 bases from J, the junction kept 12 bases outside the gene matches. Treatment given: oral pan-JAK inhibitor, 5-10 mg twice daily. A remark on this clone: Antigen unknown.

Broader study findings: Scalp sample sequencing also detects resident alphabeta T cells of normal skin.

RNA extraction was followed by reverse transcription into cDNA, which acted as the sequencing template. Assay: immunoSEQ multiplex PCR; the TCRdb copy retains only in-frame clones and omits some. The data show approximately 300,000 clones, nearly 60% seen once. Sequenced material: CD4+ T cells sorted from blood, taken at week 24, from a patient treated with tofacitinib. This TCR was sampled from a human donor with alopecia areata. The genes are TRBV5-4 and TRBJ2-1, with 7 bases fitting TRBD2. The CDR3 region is CASRARAGEGNEQFF. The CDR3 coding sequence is TGTGCCAGCAGGGCCCGGGCGGGGGAAGGGAATGAGCAGTTCTTC. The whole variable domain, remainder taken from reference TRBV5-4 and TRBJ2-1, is ETGVTQSPTHLIKTRGQQVTLRCSSQSGHNTVSWYQQALGQGPQFIFQYYREEENGRGNFPPRFSGLQFPNYSSELNVNALELDDSALYLCASRARAGEGNEQFFGPGTRLTVL.